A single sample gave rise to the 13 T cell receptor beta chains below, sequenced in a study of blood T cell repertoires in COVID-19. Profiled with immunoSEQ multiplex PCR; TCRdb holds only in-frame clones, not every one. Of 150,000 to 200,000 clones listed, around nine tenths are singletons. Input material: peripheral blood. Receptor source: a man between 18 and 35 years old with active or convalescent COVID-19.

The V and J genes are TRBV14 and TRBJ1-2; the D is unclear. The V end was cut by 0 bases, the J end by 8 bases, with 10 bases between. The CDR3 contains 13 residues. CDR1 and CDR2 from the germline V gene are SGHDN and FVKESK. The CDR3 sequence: CASSQDWAGGYTF. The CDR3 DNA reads TGTGCCAGCAGCCAAGACTGGGCTGGGGGCTACACCTTC.

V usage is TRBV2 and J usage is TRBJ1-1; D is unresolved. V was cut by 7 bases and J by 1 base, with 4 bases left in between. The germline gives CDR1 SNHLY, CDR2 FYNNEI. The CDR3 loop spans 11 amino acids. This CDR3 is CASNRNTEAFF. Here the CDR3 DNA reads TGTGCCAGCAATCGGAACACTGAAGCTTTCTTT.

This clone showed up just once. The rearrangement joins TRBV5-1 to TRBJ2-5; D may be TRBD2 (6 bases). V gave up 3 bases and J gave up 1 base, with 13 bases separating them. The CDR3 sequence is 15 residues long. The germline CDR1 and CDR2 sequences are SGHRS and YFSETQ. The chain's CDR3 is CASSSTGTFQETQYF. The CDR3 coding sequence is TGCGCCAGCAGCTCTACCGGGACTTTCCAAGAGACCCAGTACTTC.

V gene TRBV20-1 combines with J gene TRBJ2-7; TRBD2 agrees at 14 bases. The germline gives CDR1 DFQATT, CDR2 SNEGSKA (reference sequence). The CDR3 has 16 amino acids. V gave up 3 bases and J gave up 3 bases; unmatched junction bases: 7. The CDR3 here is CSASVGTSGSFYEQYF. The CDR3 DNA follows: TGCAGTGCTAGTGTTGGGACTAGCGGGAGTTTCTACGAGCAGTACTTC.

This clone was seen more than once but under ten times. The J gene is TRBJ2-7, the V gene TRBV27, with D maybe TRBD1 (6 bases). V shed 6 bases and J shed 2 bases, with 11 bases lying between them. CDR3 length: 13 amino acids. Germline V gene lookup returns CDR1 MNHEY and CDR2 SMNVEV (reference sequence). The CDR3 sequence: CASSTRGTYEQYF. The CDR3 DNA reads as TGTGCCAGCAGCACCAGGGGTACCTACGAGCAGTACTTC.

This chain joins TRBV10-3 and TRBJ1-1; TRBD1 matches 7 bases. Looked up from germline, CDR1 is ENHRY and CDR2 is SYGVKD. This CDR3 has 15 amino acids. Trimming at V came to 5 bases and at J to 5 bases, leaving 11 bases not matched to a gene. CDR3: CAISPVYEGATEAFF. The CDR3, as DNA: TGTGCCATCAGTCCCGTCTATGAGGGGGCTACTGAAGCTTTCTTT.

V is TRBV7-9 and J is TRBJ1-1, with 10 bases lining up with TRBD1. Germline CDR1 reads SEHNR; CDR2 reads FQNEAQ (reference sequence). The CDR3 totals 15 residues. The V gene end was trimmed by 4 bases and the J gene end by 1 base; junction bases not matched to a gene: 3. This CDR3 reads CASSSGTGENTEAFF. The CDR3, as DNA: TGTGCCAGCAGCTCGGGGACAGGGGAGAACACTGAAGCTTTCTTT.

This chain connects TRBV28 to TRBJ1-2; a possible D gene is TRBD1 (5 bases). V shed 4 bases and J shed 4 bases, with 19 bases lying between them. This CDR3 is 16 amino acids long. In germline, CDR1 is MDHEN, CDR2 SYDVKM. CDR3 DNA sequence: TGTGCCAGCAGTTCTACCCTAACGGGGGACGGCTATGGCTACACCTTC. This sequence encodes CASSSTLTGDGYGYTF.

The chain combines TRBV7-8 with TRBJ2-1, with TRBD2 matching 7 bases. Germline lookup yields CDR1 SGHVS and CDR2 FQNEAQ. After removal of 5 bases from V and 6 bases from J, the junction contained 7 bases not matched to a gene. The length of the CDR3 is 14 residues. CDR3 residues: CASSPQLATNEQFF. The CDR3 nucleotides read TGTGCCAGCAGCCCCCAACTAGCGACCAATGAGCAGTTCTTC.

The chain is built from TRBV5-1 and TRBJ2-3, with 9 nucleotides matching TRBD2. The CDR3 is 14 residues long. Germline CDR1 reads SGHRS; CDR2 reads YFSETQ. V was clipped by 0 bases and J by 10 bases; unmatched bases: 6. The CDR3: CASSLAERGAAQYF. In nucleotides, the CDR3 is TGCGCCAGCAGCTTGGCCGAGCGGGGGGCAGCGCAGTATTTT.

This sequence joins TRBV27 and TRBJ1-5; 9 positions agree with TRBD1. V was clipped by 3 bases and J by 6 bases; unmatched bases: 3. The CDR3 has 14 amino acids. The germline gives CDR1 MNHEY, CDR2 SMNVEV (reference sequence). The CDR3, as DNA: TGTGCCAGCAGTTTGGGACAGGGTTTTCAGCCCCAGCATTTT. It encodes CASSLGQGFQPQHF.

The CDR3: CASSPRPRPDTQYF. The CDR3 DNA reads as TGTGCCAGCAGCCCAAGGCCCAGGCCAGATACGCAGTATTTT. This chain connects TRBV7-3 to TRBJ2-3, with D uncertain. The germline CDR1 and CDR2 sequences are SGHTA and FQGTGA. Between the trimmed V and J ends, which lost 5 bases and 4 bases, there was a span of 13 bases. The CDR3 covers 14 residues.

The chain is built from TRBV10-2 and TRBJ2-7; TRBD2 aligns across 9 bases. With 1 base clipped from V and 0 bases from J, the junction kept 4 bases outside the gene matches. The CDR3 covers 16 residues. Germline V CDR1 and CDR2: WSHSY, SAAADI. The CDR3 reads CASSEFSGGPSYEQYV. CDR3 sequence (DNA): TGCGCCAGCAGTGAGTTTAGCGGGGGCCCCTCCTACGAGCAGTACGTC.